Listed below are T cell receptor beta chains from one sample, sequenced in a study of cytomegalovirus exposure and HLA in healthy donors. Only in-frame clones appear in the TCRdb table, and some are missing; sequencing was by immunoSEQ multiplex PCR. The sample has some 150,000 clones; approximately 70% are singletons. The sequenced material came from PBMCs. These receptor sequences come from a human donor in good health. The CDR3 runs from the conserved cysteine through the conserved F or W. D genes are given only for firm matches. The size field is filled for only some rows; it gives once, few, many or a size class.

CDR3 length | J gene | D gene | clone size | V gene | CDR3 protein | CDR3 DNA
15 | TRBJ1-6 | NA | NA | TRBV6-6 | CASTSTWTGDSPLHF | TGTGCCAGCACATCAACCTGGACGGGAGATTCACCCCTCCACTTT
15 | TRBJ2-3 | TRBD2 | few | TRBV6-4 | CASSDSSGGAGTQYF | TGTGCCAGCAGTGACTCCAGCGGGGGGGCGGGTACGCAGTATTTT
13 | TRBJ1-5 | NA | NA | TRBV7-9 | CASSFSGDQPQHF | TGTGCCAGCAGCTTTTCCGGGGATCAGCCCCAGCATTTT
15 | TRBJ2-3 | TRBD1 | once | TRBV10-3 | CAISSDRTSTDTQYF | TGTGCCATCAGCTCGGACAGGACAAGCACAGATACGCAGTATTTT
14 | TRBJ1-2 | TRBD1 | NA | TRBV6-5 | CASSYSDRGYGYTF | TGTGCCAGCAGTTACTCTGACAGGGGATACGGCTACACCTTC
13 | TRBJ1-5 | NA | NA | TRBV11-2 | CASSLDGNQPQHF | TGTGCCAGCAGCTTAGACGGGAATCAGCCCCAGCATTTT
16 | TRBJ2-7 | TRBD2 | NA | TRBV11-2 | CASSSPRTSGVDEQYF | TGTGCCAGCAGCTCACCTCGGACTAGCGGGGTAGACGAGCAGTACTTC
11 | TRBJ1-2 | NA | NA | TRBV5-4 | CAVQEGVGYTF | TGTGCCGTCCAAGAGGGGGTTGGCTACACCTTC
12 | TRBJ1-5 | NA | NA | TRBV2 | CASRQSNQPQHF | TGTGCCAGCCGACAAAGCAATCAGCCCCAGCATTTT
16 | TRBJ2-7 | NA | NA | TRBV11-2 | CASSTIRGTTDYEQYF | TGTGCCAGCAGCACCATCCGCGGGACCACAGACTACGAGCAGTACTTC
14 | TRBJ2-7 | TRBD1 | NA | TRBV7-6 | CASSTGTGVYEQYF | TGTGCCAGCAGCACCGGGACAGGGGTCTACGAGCAGTACTTC
15 | TRBJ2-3 | TRBD2 | few | TRBV6-4 | CASSGLAGSADTQYF | TGTGCCAGCAGCGGACTAGCGGGGTCCGCAGATACGCAGTATTTT
15 | TRBJ1-1 | NA | NA | TRBV19 | CASSTNTRGNTEAFF | TGTGCCAGTAGTACGAATACCAGGGGCAACACTGAAGCTTTCTTT
16 | TRBJ2-7 | TRBD1 | NA | TRBV27 | CASSLKHRGISYEQYF | TGTGCCAGCAGTTTAAAGCACAGGGGAATTTCCTACGAGCAGTACTTC
15 | TRBJ2-2 | TRBD1 | NA | TRBV6-6 | CASSYGTGYVGELFF | TGTGCCAGCAGTTACGGGACAGGTTATGTCGGGGAGCTGTTTTTT
15 | TRBJ2-7 | TRBD1 | NA | TRBV18 | CASSPRQGGTYEQYF | TGTGCCAGCTCACCACGACAGGGTGGCACCTACGAGCAGTACTTC
14 | TRBJ2-7 | NA | NA | TRBV6-4 | CASSDSRGRYEQYF | TGTGCCAGCAGTGACTCGAGAGGAAGGTACGAGCAGTACTTC
16 | TRBJ2-1 | TRBD2 | NA | TRBV6-1 | CASSEYSGGTYNEQFF | TGTGCCAGCAGTGAATACAGCGGGGGTACCTACAATGAGCAGTTCTTC
13 | TRBJ1-2 | NA | once | TRBV2 | CASSEIDSSGYTF | TGTGCCAGCAGTGAAATTGACAGCAGTGGCTACACCTTC
14 | TRBJ2-7 | TRBD1 | NA | TRBV6-1 | CASSEPGQTYEQYF | TGTGCCAGCAGTGAGCCGGGACAGACTTACGAGCAGTACTTC
12 | TRBJ2-7 | NA | NA | TRBV7-2 | CASSLWAGEQYF | TGTGCCAGCAGCTTATGGGCGGGCGAGCAGTACTTC
15 | TRBJ2-3 | TRBD2 | NA | TRBV7-6 | CASSLTGGTSDTQYF | TGTGCCAGCAGCTTAACGGGGGGGACCTCAGATACGCAGTATTTT
13 | TRBJ2-7 | NA | NA | TRBV29-1 | CSVLGGEDDEQYF | TGCAGCGTCCTAGGGGGGGAGGATGACGAGCAGTACTTC
14 | TRBJ2-1 | TRBD1 | NA | TRBV6-4 | CASRAGTGPHEQFF | TGTGCCAGCAGGGCGGGGACAGGGCCCCATGAGCAGTTCTTC
13 | TRBJ1-5 | NA | NA | TRBV7-2 | CASSSDGVGPQHF | TGTGCCAGCAGCTCCGACGGAGTTGGGCCCCAGCATTTT
15 | TRBJ1-5 | TRBD1 | NA | TRBV10-2 | CASSEMDRGNQPQHF | TGCGCCAGCAGTGAGATGGACAGGGGTAATCAGCCCCAGCATTTT
13 | TRBJ1-2 | NA | few | TRBV19 | CASSAALSDGYTF | TGTGCCAGTAGTGCCGCCCTATCGGATGGCTACACCTTC
11 | TRBJ1-1 | TRBD1 | few | TRBV5-4 | CAATGTVEAFF | TGTGCCGCCACAGGGACAGTTGAAGCTTTCTTT
15 | TRBJ1-1 | NA | few | TRBV5-1 | CASSSTGTLNTEAFF | TGCGCCAGCAGCTCCACCGGGACATTGAACACTGAAGCTTTCTTT
13 | TRBJ1-2 | NA | NA | TRBV5-5 | CASRWTANYGYTF | TGTGCCAGCAGATGGACAGCAAACTATGGCTACACCTTC
15 | TRBJ1-3 | NA | NA | TRBV7-8 | CASTVQGFSGNTIYF | TGTGCCAGCACCGTCCAGGGTTTTTCAGGAAACACCATATATTTT
15 | TRBJ1-1 | NA | NA | TRBV18 | CASSPPQGWNTEAFF | TGTGCCAGCTCACCACCGCAGGGGTGGAACACTGAAGCTTTCTTT
13 | TRBJ2-7 | TRBD1 | NA | TRBV6-1 | CATDGQGIYEQYF | TGTGCCACCGATGGACAGGGCATCTACGAGCAGTACTTC
16 | TRBJ2-5 | TRBD2 | NA | TRBV4-1 | CASSKSGVAGEETQYF | TGCGCCAGCAGCAAAAGTGGGGTAGCGGGGGAAGAGACCCAGTACTTC
15 | TRBJ1-3 | NA | NA | TRBV6-5 | CASSYGTSSGNTIYF | TGTGCCAGCAGTTACGGGACAAGCTCTGGAAACACCATATATTTT
15 | TRBJ1-1 | NA | NA | TRBV5-1 | CASTKSRNRDTEAFF | TGCGCCAGCACCAAAAGCCGGAACAGAGACACTGAAGCTTTCTTT